These 28 T cell receptor beta chains were sequenced from one sample in a study of Ad26.COV2.S vaccination and SARS-CoV-2 variants. Assay: immunoSEQ multiplex PCR; the TCRdb copy retains only in-frame clones and omits some. Among around 320,000 clones, around 83% were seen once, and the ten largest hold more than 1.5%. Specified treatment: 15 to 20 received Ad26.COV2.S at low or high dose, single or two shots; about five received placebo; per-sample allocation not given. On day 63 after the first injection, vaccine and placebo recipients gave samples. The sample was peripheral blood, taken in a trial of Ad26.COV2.S vaccine versus placebo. These receptors were obtained from a person between 18 and 60 years old who received the Ad26.COV2.S COVID-19 vaccine or a placebo.

This chain connects TRBV11-2 to TRBJ2-7, with TRBD2 identical over 9 bases. This CDR3 comprises 15 residues. V lost 6 bases and J lost 0; bases outside the gene matches: 6. Germline CDR1 is SGHAT and CDR2 is FQNNGV. For the CDR3, the DNA is TGTGCCAGCAGTTACCAGCGGGGGGTCTCCTACGAGCAGTACTTC. Protein product: CASSYQRGVSYEQYF. The full variable domain, completed using reference TRBV11-2 and TRBJ2-7, is EAGVAQSPRYKIIEKRQSVAFWCNPISGHATLYWYQQILGQGPKLLIQFQNNGVVDDSQLPKDRFSAERLKGVDSTLKIQPAKLEDSAVYLCASSYQRGVSYEQYFGPGTRLTVT.

The DNA of the CDR3 is TGTGCCAGCAGCGTTACAGGGTTCGATTCACCCCTCCACTTT. As protein: CASSVTGFDSPLHF. V usage is TRBV9 and J usage is TRBJ1-6; the D gene is possibly TRBD1 (6 bases). Germline CDR1 and CDR2: SGDLS and YYNGEE. The CDR3 sequence is 14 residues long. Trimming removed 2 bases at V and 8 bases at J, with 11 bases between.

The CDR3 protein is CASTRKTGSSNYGYTF. In nucleotides, the CDR3 is TGTGCCAGTACCCGGAAGACAGGGAGCAGTAACTATGGCTACACCTTC. V usage is TRBV19 and J usage is TRBJ1-2, with 7 bases identical to TRBD1. Losses at the gene ends were 7 bases for V and 1 base for J; bases not matched to a gene: 12. The CDR3 runs to 16 residues. Germline CDR1 LNHDA, CDR2 SQIVND (reference sequence).

In its sample, this clone was seen a few times. The chain recombines TRBV5-4 with TRBJ2-2, with TRBD2 matching 7 bases. Trimming cost V 6 bases and J 0 bases; bases outside gene matches: 5. Germline lookup yields CDR1 SGHNT and CDR2 YYREEE (reference sequence). The CDR3 is 15 residues long. The CDR3 sequence is CASMPGLPNTGELFF. The CDR3 region has the DNA TGTGCCAGCATGCCGGGACTACCGAACACCGGGGAGCTGTTTTTT.

This chain's CDR3 is CSVELLRDTEAFF. The CDR3 DNA sequence: TGCAGCGTTGAATTGCTAAGGGACACTGAAGCTTTCTTT. The chain uses TRBV29-1 and TRBJ1-1; no definite D call. The CDR3 has 13 residues. Germline V gene data show CDR1 as SQVTM and CDR2 as ANQGSEA. The ends were cut back, 2 bases at V and 3 bases at J, with 10 bases in the middle.

The chain employs TRBV5-1 and TRBJ2-2; tentative D call: TRBD2 (6 bases). The germline CDR1 and CDR2 sequences are SGHRS and YFSETQ. Trimming stripped 0 bases from V and 1 base from J, with 10 bases between. This CDR3 has 16 residues. The CDR3 DNA reads TGCGCCAGCAGCTTGGTAGTAGCGGAGAACACCGGGGAGCTGTTTTTT. It is translated as CASSLVVAENTGELFF. Together with reference TRBV5-1 and TRBJ2-2, the CDR3 gives the full variable domain: KAGVTQTPRYLIKTRGQQVTLSCSPISGHRSVSWYQQTPGQGLQFLFEYFSETQRNKGNFPGRFSGRQFSNSRSEMNVSTLELGDSALYLCASSLVVAENTGELFFGEGSRLTVL.

The CDR3 reads CAWSVTLIPAVQETQYF. The DNA for the CDR3 is TGTGCCTGGAGTGTTACCCTTATACCAGCGGTCCAAGAGACCCAGTACTTC. The V and J genes are TRBV30 and TRBJ2-5; TRBD2 might be the D (5 bases). Trimming took 0 bases from V and 1 from J, leaving 18 bases between them. Germline CDR1 is GTSNPN and CDR2 is SVGIG (reference sequence). This CDR3 is built from 17 residues.

This chain uses TRBV5-1 with TRBJ2-1; 8 bases fit TRBD1. CDR1 and CDR2 from the germline V gene are SGHRS and YFSETQ. The V gene end was trimmed by 4 bases and the J gene end by 5 bases; junction bases not matched to a gene: 5. The CDR3 loop spans 14 amino acids. CDR3 protein: CASSLQDRDNEQFF. The CDR3 DNA is TGCGCCAGCAGCCTCCAGGACAGGGACAATGAGCAGTTCTTC.

This chain links TRBV19 with TRBJ1-2; D ambiguous. Trimming cost V 8 bases and J 6 bases, with 19 bases left between them. CDR3 size: 14 residues. Germline V gene sequence: CDR1 LNHDA, CDR2 SQIVND (reference sequence). The CDR3 loop reads CASSGPPNAHGYTF. CDR3 DNA: TGTGCCAGTTCCGGGCCCCCTAATGCCCATGGCTACACCTTC.

The V gene is TRBV9, the J gene TRBJ1-3; a weak D match, TRBD1 (5 bases). From germline, CDR1 is SGDLS and CDR2 YYNGEE. Trimming took 3 bases from V and 1 from J, leaving 11 bases between them. CDR3 length equals 15 residues. CDR3 region: CASSDQEGSGNTIYF. The CDR3 coding sequence is TGTGCCAGCAGCGATCAAGAGGGGTCTGGAAACACCATATATTTT.

The chain employs TRBV30 and TRBJ1-1; perhaps TRBD1 as D (5 bases). Trimming cost V 0 bases and J 0 bases, with 11 bases left between them. The germline CDR1 and CDR2 sequences are GTSNPN and SVGIG (reference sequence). The length of the CDR3 is 15 residues. CDR3 residues: CAWSVLGALNTEAFF. For the CDR3, the DNA is TGTGCCTGGAGTGTACTTGGGGCTCTGAACACTGAAGCTTTCTTT.

This chain uses TRBV7-2 with TRBJ1-1; 7 nucleotides match TRBD1. CDR3 length: 14 residues. Germline trimming cut 2 bases from V and 7 bases from J; bases unmatched to any gene: 7. Germline lookup yields CDR1 SGHTA and CDR2 FQGNSA. The CDR3 coding sequence is TGTGCCAGCAGCTTACAGGGGGGTAGTCTTGAAGCTTTCTTT. It is translated as CASSLQGGSLEAFF.

The rearrangement uses TRBV27 and TRBJ2-1, with TRBD2 identical over 16 bases. The junction had 14 bases not matched to a gene; V was cut back by 5 bases and J by 7 bases. Per the germline V gene, CDR1 is MNHEY and CDR2 is SMNVEV (reference sequence). The CDR3 length is 19 residues. CDR3 residues: CASSMGLAGGPIPQNEQFF. The CDR3 DNA sequence: TGTGCCAGCAGTATGGGACTAGCGGGGGGGCCAATCCCGCAGAATGAGCAGTTCTTC.

This clone was counted a single time. This rearrangement joins TRBV30 to TRBJ1-2, with D uncertain. The CDR3 runs 13 residues. Trimming stripped 3 bases from V and 6 bases from J, with 14 bases between. The germline V gene encodes CDR1 GTSNPN and CDR2 SVGIG (reference sequence). The chain's CDR3 is CAWSDVARDGYTF. In DNA form, the CDR3 reads TGTGCCTGGAGCGACGTAGCGCGGGATGGCTACACCTTC.

The chain joins TRBV18 to TRBJ1-1; D gene uncertain. The germline V gene encodes CDR1 KGHSH and CDR2 LQKENI. The CDR3 is made up of 14 amino acids. Trimming removed 3 bases at V and 1 base at J, with 9 bases between. CDR3 protein: CASSPYQPNTEAFF. Written as DNA, the CDR3 is TGTGCCAGCTCACCTTATCAGCCGAACACTGAAGCTTTCTTT.

The V gene is TRBV19, the J gene TRBJ1-2; D gene ambiguous. V lost 6 bases, J lost 6 bases, and 14 bases lay in between. Germline CDR1 reads LNHDA; CDR2 reads SQIVND (reference sequence). The length of the CDR3 is 13 residues. For the CDR3, the DNA is TGTGCCAGTAGCCTCGGGCGGCTGGATGGCTACACCTTC. It encodes CASSLGRLDGYTF.

The chain carries TRBV18 and TRBJ1-4, with 7 nucleotides matching TRBD1. The CDR3 sequence is 16 residues long. The germline CDR1 and CDR2 sequences are KGHSH and LQKENI. V was clipped by 4 bases and J by 10 bases; unmatched bases: 15. The CDR3 sequence is CASSLPGARGLGKLFF. DNA of the CDR3: TGTGCCAGCTCACTCCCCGGAGCCAGGGGGTTGGGAAAACTGTTTTTT.

Details on this clone: The same CDR3 arises from other DNA sequences in this sample as well. The chain couples TRBV5-4 to TRBJ1-1; unclear D gene. Germline values: CDR1 SGHNT, CDR2 YYREEE (reference sequence). With 2 bases removed from V and 0 bases from J, the gap between germline ends came to 5 bases. The CDR3 has 13 residues. CDR3 loop: CASSFGLNTEAFF. The CDR3 nucleotides are TGTGCCAGCAGCTTCGGGTTGAACACTGAAGCTTTCTTT.

A single count supports this clone. J is TRBJ2-1 and V is TRBV9; 7 nucleotides align to TRBD1. The CDR3 is made up of 15 amino acids. Germline values: CDR1 SGDLS, CDR2 YYNGEE. The V and J ends lost 4 bases and 9 bases, in that order; junction bases with no gene match: 13. CDR3 sequence (DNA): TGTGCCAGCAGCCCAGGGACAGCCTCACGGGCTGAGCAGTTCTTC. Translating it yields CASSPGTASRAEQFF.

The CDR3 reads CASSTLGMNTEAFF. CDR3 bases: TGTGCCAGCAGCACCTTGGGTATGAACACTGAAGCTTTCTTT. J is TRBJ1-1 and V is TRBV21-1. TRBV21-1 is tagged as a pseudogene. The length of the CDR3 is 14 residues.

This chain uses TRBV10-2 with TRBJ1-2; no reliable D call. The length of the CDR3 is 14 residues. Trimming cost V 5 bases and J 6 bases, with 16 bases left between them. Germline lookup yields CDR1 WSHSY and CDR2 SAAADI. The CDR3 region has the DNA TGCGCCAGCAGTTCGAATGTAGGGCGGGATGGCTACACCTTC. Protein sequence: CASSSNVGRDGYTF.

The rearrangement links TRBV7-2 to TRBJ2-7; 9 positions agree with TRBD1. From germline, CDR1 is SGHTA and CDR2 FQGNSA. The J segment lost 2 bases and the V segment lost 5 bases, leaving 10 bases of the junction unmatched. The CDR3 covers 16 residues. The CDR3 region is CASSPYPTGGAYEQYF. The CDR3 nucleotides read TGTGCCAGCAGCCCCTATCCCACAGGGGGCGCCTACGAGCAGTACTTC.

This chain uses TRBV30 with TRBJ2-2; 10 positions agree with TRBD1. The junction had 5 bases not matched to a gene; V was cut back by 1 base and J by 6 bases. Per germline, CDR1 GTSNPN and CDR2 SVGIG (reference sequence). The CDR3 totals 15 residues. The CDR3 DNA reads as TGTGCCTGGAGTGCTACCGGGACAGGGGCCGGGGAGCTGTTTTTT. It translates to CAWSATGTGAGELFF.

V is TRBV12-3 or TRBV12-4 and J is TRBJ1-2; unclear D gene. The CDR3 totals 13 residues. The V end lost 1 base, the J end lost 4 bases, and 7 bases lay between the germline ends. The CDR3: CASSLEAAYGYTF. CDR3 coding DNA: TGTGCCAGCAGTTTAGAGGCAGCCTATGGCTACACCTTC.

The V call is TRBV3-1 (or the pseudogene TRBV3-2), the J call TRBJ1-4, with TRBD1 matching over 8 bases. V trimming: 6 bases; J trimming: 8 bases; junction bases outside the gene matches: 8. Germline assignment: CDR1 LGHDT and CDR2 YNNKEL (reference sequence). The CDR3 spans 14 residues. The CDR3 DNA is TGTGCCAGCAGTTCAGGGGGCGCGGCGGAAAAACTGTTTTTT. Its protein is CASSSGGAAEKLFF.

The chain couples TRBV5-1 to TRBJ2-7, with D unclear. The CDR3 has 14 amino acids. Germline V lookup: CDR1 SGHRS, CDR2 YFSETQ. V was trimmed by 0 bases and J by 3 bases, leaving 10 bases between them. CDR3 in amino acids: CASSLDSTNYEQYF. The CDR3 DNA follows: TGCGCCAGCAGCTTGGATTCCACCAACTACGAGCAGTACTTC.

This chain uses TRBV9 with TRBJ2-3; a possible D gene is TRBD2 (6 bases). Per germline, CDR1 SGDLS and CDR2 YYNGEE. The CDR3 spans 14 residues. The germline V and J ends were trimmed by 6 bases and 7 bases, with 18 bases remaining between them. The CDR3 sequence is CASTPGGKRNTQYF. For the CDR3, the DNA is TGTGCCAGCACTCCCGGGGGTAAACGCAATACGCAGTATTTT.

J is TRBJ1-2 and V is TRBV19; D is ambiguous. The V gene lost 7 bases and the J gene lost 6 bases, with 24 bases spanning the gap. The CDR3 length is 16 residues. Looked up from germline, CDR1 is LNHDA and CDR2 is SQIVND (reference sequence). CDR3 nucleotide sequence: TGTGCCAGTACTACTGCCCTTGGGCAATTCCTCAATGGCTACACCTTC. Translation: CASTTALGQFLNGYTF.